This note documents a single TCR beta chain sequence. Its antigen remains unidentified. This entry belongs to a study of cytotoxic CD8 clonotypes in ibrutinib-treated CLL. Study-level background: The patients comprised 10 to 12 relapsed/refractory and 15 treatment-naive cases, some 17 IGHV unmutated.

Clones were read by immunoSEQ multiplex PCR, and TCRdb kept only the in-frame ones, dropping some. The sample carries under 200,000 clones, over 65% recorded once. CDR3 length equals 16 residues. In germline, CDR1 is ENHRY, CDR2 SYGVKD. J was trimmed by 0 bases and V by 6 bases; bases with no gene match: 8. Study results and limitations: Sampling times differed between sustained-remission and progressing patients. In comparison with age-matched healthy donors, baseline clonality was higher and tracked circulating CD8+ T-cell counts.

Here the sequenced sample was PBMCs, taken after 12 months of ibrutinib treatment. This sequence was found in a human donor with chronic lymphocytic leukemia. This sequence joins TRBV10-3 and TRBJ2-3; 8 bases are shared with TRBD1. CDR3 DNA: TGTGCCATCAGGATGGGACAGGTCGGGAGCACAGATACGCAGTATTTT. Protein sequence: CAIRMGQVGSTDTQYF.